This TCR beta chain was identified in a study of technical replicates of blood from a handful of donors. The CDR3 covers 15 residues. With V trimmed by 4 bases and J by 5 bases, 3 bases remained unmatched. CDR1 SGHDT and CDR2 YYEEEE come from the germline V gene. The data were produced by immunoSEQ multiplex PCR, yet TCRdb's version contains in-frame clones alone and is incomplete. The sample yields 65,000 to 95,000 clones, 95% to 98% seen once. V usage is TRBV5-6 and J usage is TRBJ2-3, with 14 bases lining up with TRBD2. Sequencing input: T cells isolated from PBMCs. The clonotype originates from a human donor in good health. CDR3 in DNA: TGTGCCAGCAGCATCGGACTAGCGGGAGGAGATACGCAGTATTTT. Translated, it gives CASSIGLAGGDTQYF.